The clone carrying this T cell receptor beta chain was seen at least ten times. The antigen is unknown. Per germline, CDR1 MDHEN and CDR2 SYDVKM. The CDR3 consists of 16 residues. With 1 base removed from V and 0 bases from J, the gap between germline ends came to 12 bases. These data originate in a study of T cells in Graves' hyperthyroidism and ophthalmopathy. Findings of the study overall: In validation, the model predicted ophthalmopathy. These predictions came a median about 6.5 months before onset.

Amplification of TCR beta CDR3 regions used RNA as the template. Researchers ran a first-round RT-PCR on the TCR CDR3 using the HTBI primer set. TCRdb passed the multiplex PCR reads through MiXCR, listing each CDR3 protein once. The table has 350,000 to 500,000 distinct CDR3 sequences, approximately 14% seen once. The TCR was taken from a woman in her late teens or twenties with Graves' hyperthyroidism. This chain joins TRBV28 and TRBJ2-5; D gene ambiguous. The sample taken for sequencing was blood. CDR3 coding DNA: TGTGCCAGCAGTTTATATGGCGCGCGGTACCAAGAGACCCAGTACTTC. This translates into CASSLYGARYQETQYF.